Listed here is a single TCR beta chain. Its ends do not fully match the called genes, so a read error is possible. The data are from a study of tumor and adjacent non-tumor tissue in lung cancer. Across the whole study: Histology: about 13 adenocarcinoma, a couple of squamous cell carcinoma, 1 small cell lung cancer. About 4.17 million productive TCRbeta reads were obtained per sample on average.

RNA was extracted from bulk tissue without any cell sorting. The normal lung tissue was taken more than 3 cm from the tumor edge. The CDR3 sequence is 15 residues long. Germline V gene data show CDR1 as MNHEY and CDR2 as SVGAGI. TCRbeta libraries were built with three rounds of nested PCR, modified from ARM-PCR. MiXCR, applied by TCRdb to the multiplex PCR reads, yields one record per CDR3 protein. Of around 39,000 distinct CDR3 sequences listed, roughly 66% are singletons. The sequencing input was distant non-tumor lung tissue. The TCR comes from a middle-aged man with non-small cell lung cancer. The V and J genes are TRBV6-5 and TRBJ2-2; 8 nucleotides agree with TRBD1. This CDR3 reads CTSNKVRGQARELFF. The CDR3 nucleotides are TGTACCAGCAACAAAGTCAGGGGGCAGGCCCGGGAGCTGTTTTTT.